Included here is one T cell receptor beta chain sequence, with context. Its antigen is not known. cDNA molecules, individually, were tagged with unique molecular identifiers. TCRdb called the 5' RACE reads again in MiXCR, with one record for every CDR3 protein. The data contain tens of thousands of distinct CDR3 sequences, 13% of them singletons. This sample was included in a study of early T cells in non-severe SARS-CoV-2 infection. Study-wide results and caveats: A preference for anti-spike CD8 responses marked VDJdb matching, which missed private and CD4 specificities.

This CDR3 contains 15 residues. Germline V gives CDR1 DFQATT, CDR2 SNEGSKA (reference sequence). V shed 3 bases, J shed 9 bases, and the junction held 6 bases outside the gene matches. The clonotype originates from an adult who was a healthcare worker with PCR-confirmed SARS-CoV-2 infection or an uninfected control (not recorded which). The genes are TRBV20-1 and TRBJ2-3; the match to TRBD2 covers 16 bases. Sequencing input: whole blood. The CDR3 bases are TGCAGTGCTAGCGGGACTAGCGGGAGGGCCAGAACGCAGTATTTT. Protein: CSASGTSGRARTQYF.